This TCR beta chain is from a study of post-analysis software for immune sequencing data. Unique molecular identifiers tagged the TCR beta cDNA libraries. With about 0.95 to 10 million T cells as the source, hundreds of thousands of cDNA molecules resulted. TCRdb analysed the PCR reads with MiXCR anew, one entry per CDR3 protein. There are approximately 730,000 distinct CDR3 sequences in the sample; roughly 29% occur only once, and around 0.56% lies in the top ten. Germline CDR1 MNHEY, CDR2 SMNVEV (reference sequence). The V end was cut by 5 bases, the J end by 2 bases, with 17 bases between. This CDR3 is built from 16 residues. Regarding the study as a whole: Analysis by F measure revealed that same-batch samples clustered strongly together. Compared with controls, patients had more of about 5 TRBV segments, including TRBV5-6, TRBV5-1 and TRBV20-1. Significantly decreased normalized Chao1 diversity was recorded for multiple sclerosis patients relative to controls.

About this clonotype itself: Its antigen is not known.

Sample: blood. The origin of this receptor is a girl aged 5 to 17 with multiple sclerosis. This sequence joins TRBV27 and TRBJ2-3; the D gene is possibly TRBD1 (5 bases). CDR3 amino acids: CASSPRRQPHTDTQYF. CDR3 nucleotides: TGTGCCAGCAGTCCTCGGAGACAGCCTCACACAGATACGCAGTATTTT.